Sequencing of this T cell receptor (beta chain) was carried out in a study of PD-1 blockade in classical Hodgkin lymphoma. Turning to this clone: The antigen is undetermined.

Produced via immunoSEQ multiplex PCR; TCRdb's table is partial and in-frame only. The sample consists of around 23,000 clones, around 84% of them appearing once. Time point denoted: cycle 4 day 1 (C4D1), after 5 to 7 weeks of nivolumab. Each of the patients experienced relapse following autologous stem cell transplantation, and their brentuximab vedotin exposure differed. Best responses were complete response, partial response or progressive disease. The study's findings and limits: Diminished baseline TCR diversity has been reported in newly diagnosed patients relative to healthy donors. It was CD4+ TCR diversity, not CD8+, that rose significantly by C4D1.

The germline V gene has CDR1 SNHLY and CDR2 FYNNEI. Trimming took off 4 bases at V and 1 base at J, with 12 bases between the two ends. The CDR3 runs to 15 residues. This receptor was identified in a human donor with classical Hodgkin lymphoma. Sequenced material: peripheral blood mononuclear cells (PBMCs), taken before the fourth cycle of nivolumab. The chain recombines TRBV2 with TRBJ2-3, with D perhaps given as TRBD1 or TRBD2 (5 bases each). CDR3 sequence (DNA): TGTGCCAGCAGTGCCCTAGGGACCCGCACAGATACGCAGTATTTT. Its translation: CASSALGTRTDTQYF.